The 5 T cell receptor beta chains below were found in one sample sequenced in a study of blood T cell repertoires in COVID-19. Here immunoSEQ multiplex PCR was the method, and the copy in TCRdb shows in-frame clones only, minus some. The data show 200,000 to 250,000 clones, around nine tenths seen once. Sequences were obtained from PBMCs or T cells enriched from blood (not recorded which). The receptors come from a woman aged 45-59 years with acute COVID-19.

The chain joins TRBV19 to TRBJ1-2; 8 bases agree with TRBD1. This CDR3 has 17 amino acids. V lost 2 bases, J lost 7 bases, and 15 bases stayed unmatched. The germline V gene encodes CDR1 LNHDA and CDR2 SQIVND (reference sequence). The CDR3 DNA reads as TGTGCCAGTAGTATATATGCCCGGCCAGGGGGCCTGGTTGGCTACACCTTC. Residues: CASSIYARPGGLVGYTF.

V usage is TRBV25-1 and J usage is TRBJ1-4; TRBD1 agrees at 9 bases. V was pared by 4 bases and J by 7 bases, with 7 bases of the junction left unmatched. Per germline, CDR1 MGHDK and CDR2 SYGVNS. The CDR3 spans 15 residues. In nucleotides, the CDR3 is TGTGCCAGCAGTGTGGGGACAGGGCGAGGTGAAAAACTGTTTTTT. Amino acids: CASSVGTGRGEKLFF.

The chain uses TRBV19 and TRBJ1-1, with 8 bases fitting TRBD1. Germline CDR1 and CDR2: LNHDA and SQIVND (reference sequence). V was pared by 4 bases and J by 4 bases, with 5 bases of the junction left unmatched. The CDR3 contains 14 residues. In nucleotides, the CDR3 is TGTGCCAGTAGTAGACAGGGGATCGGCACTGAAGCTTTCTTT. It translates to CASSRQGIGTEAFF.

J is TRBJ2-3 and V is TRBV5-1, with TRBD2 matching over 10 bases. Germline V gene lookup returns CDR1 SGHRS and CDR2 YFSETQ. V dropped 4 bases and J dropped 0; count of bases not matched to a gene: 5. CDR3 length equals 16 residues. The CDR3 coding sequence is TGCGCCAGCAGCCCTGGACTAGCGGTTAGCACAGATACGCAGTATTTT. Translation gives CASSPGLAVSTDTQYF.

This clone was detected once. This chain connects TRBV28 to TRBJ1-5; 9 bases agree with TRBD1. V gave up 4 bases and J gave up 5 bases; unmatched junction bases: 3. Germline V gives CDR1 MDHEN, CDR2 SYDVKM. The CDR3 loop spans 14 amino acids. CDR3 loop: CASSSGTGYQPQHF. Here the CDR3 DNA reads TGTGCCAGCAGTTCGGGGACAGGGTATCAGCCCCAGCATTTT.